This T cell receptor (beta chain) is drawn from a study of blood T cells in healthy people across ages. About the study: There was about one barcoded beta molecule captured by template switching per two T cells.

Notes on this clonotype: The target antigen is unknown.

Next came a second PCR, run for about 7 to 11 cycles, which used a sample-barcoded 5' primer along with a J-beta primer mix. Via MiXCR, TCRdb re-called the 5' RACE reads, giving one row per CDR3 protein. The sample shows some 700,000 distinct CDR3 sequences, 22% of them seen only once. The V and J ends lost 7 bases and 1 base respectively, with 14 bases between them. CDR3 length: 14 amino acids. From germline, CDR1 is SGHKS and CDR2 YYEKEE (reference sequence). Researchers report isolating at least 7 million PBMCs per sample. Findings and caveats of the study: Fewer expanded clones and more diversity marked long-lived versus aged donors. PBMCs went unsorted, and a conclusive naive versus antigen-experienced comparison was therefore prevented.

This receptor was taken from a man aged 70-80 years in good health. What was sequenced was blood. V gene TRBV5-5 combines with J gene TRBJ2-5; D is unclear. CDR3 coding DNA: TGTGCCAGCTGCCCCCTAGGGCCCCAAGAGACCCAGTACTTC. Translating it yields CASCPLGPQETQYF.